The present T cell receptor beta chain was sequenced within a study of early T cells in non-severe SARS-CoV-2 infection. Per germline, CDR1 MNHEY and CDR2 SMNVEV (reference sequence). Losses at the gene ends were 7 bases for V and 2 bases for J; bases not matched to a gene: 10. This CDR3 contains 16 residues. TCRdb independently ran MiXCR on the 5' RACE reads; one entry per CDR3 protein. The sample contains some 48,000 distinct CDR3 sequences, approximately 13% of which appear only once. The source material was whole blood. This chain connects TRBV27 to TRBJ2-1; 8 nucleotides align to TRBD2. The TCR was taken from an adult who was a healthcare worker with PCR-confirmed SARS-CoV-2 infection or an uninfected control (not recorded which). The CDR3 sequence is CASKSLTSGTYNEQFF. In DNA, the CDR3 is TGTGCCAGCAAATCCCTTACTAGCGGTACCTACAATGAGCAGTTCTTC.